The clone carrying this T cell receptor (beta chain) showed up just a few times. Data came from immunoSEQ multiplex PCR; TCRdb stores just in-frame clones and leaves some out. Here the sample spans approximately 65,000 clones, 65% to 80% being singletons. CDR1 is SGDLS and CDR2 is YYNGEE in the germline V gene. Trimming removed 1 base from V and 2 bases from J; junction bases left unmatched: 5. This CDR3 comprises 15 residues. The sample originates from a study of blood T cell repertoires in COVID-19. Study background: Sample material is recorded as cDNA or gDNA derived from T cells, B-cell-depleted T cells, or PBMCs.

V usage is TRBV9 and J usage is TRBJ1-2; 7 nucleotides line up with TRBD1. Sequencing was carried out using peripheral blood. This clonotype originated in a man between 60 and 70 years old with acute or convalescent COVID-19. This chain's CDR3 is CASSVKGTANYGYTF. The CDR3 coding sequence is TGTGCCAGCAGCGTAAAGGGGACAGCAAACTATGGCTACACCTTC.